The rows below give T cell receptor beta chains drawn from one sample of a study of control samples from healthy donors and cancer patients. Libraries were prepared by immunoSEQ multiplex PCR; TCRdb keeps only in-frame clonotypes and omits some of them. There are around 85,000 clones in the sample; about 89% occur only once, and 7.6% lies in the top ten. Sequencing was performed on blood. Receptors were obtained from a woman between 55 and 75 years old in good health. Each CDR3 is given with its conserved first and last residue. D genes are given only for firm matches. Size tells how often a clone was seen (once, few, many) or the class of an expanded clone, and some rows leave it out.

abundance	d_gene	v_gene	j_gene	CDR3aa	CDR3nt
.	.	TRBV19	TRBJ1-2	CASRKDPAGYGYTF	TGTGCCAGTAGGAAAGACCCGGCGGGCTATGGCTACACCTTC
.	TRBD1	TRBV7-6	TRBJ2-2	CASTLLGGTGLSGELFF	TGTGCCAGCACCCTCTTAGGGGGGACAGGGTTGTCCGGGGAGCTGTTTTTT
.	.	TRBV28	TRBJ2-3	CASSFRGRTDTQYF	TGTGCCAGCAGTTTTAGGGGACGCACAGATACGCAGTATTTT
once	TRBD1	TRBV9	TRBJ2-7	CASSEGTGGSYEQYF	TGTGCCAGCAGCGAGGGGACAGGGGGCTCTTACGAGCAGTACTTC
.	TRBD1	TRBV6-5	TRBJ2-4	CASSYTGTGGTNIQYF	TGTGCCAGCAGTTACACCGGGACAGGGGGGACTAACATTCAGTACTTC
.	.	TRBV9	TRBJ1-3	CASTRGASSGNTIYF	TGTGCCAGCACCCGGGGGGCGAGCTCTGGAAACACCATATATTTT
.	.	TRBV6-2/TRBV6-3	TRBJ1-5	CASSYSYTPGNQPQHF	TGTGCCAGCAGTTACTCTTACACCCCTGGCAATCAGCCCCAGCATTTT
.	.	TRBV6-6	TRBJ2-2	CASSFYRLSGELFF	TGTGCCAGCAGTTTCTACAGGTTATCCGGGGAGCTGTTTTTT
.	.	TRBV28	TRBJ1-2	CASSPNYGYTF	TGTGCCAGCAGTCCTAACTATGGCTACACCTTC
.	TRBD1	TRBV12-5	TRBJ2-7	CASGLVQQGPYEQYF	TGTGCTAGTGGTTTGGTACAACAGGGGCCCTACGAGCAGTACTTC
.	.	TRBV9	TRBJ2-7	CASSVDAASYEQYF	TGTGCCAGCAGCGTAGACGCGGCTTCCTACGAGCAGTACTTC
.	.	TRBV18	TRBJ1-1	CASSLTDSNTEAFF	TGTGCCAGCTCACTGACAGATTCGAACACTGAAGCTTTCTTT
.	TRBD2	TRBV28	TRBJ2-7	CASRVTGLGREGPQAYEQYF	TGTGCCAGCAGGGTGACAGGGCTCGGGCGGGAGGGCCCGCAGGCCTACGAGCAGTACTTC
.	TRBD1	TRBV5-1	TRBJ2-1	CASKDGTGTYNEQFF	TGCGCCAGCAAAGACGGGACAGGGACCTACAATGAGCAGTTCTTC
.	.	TRBV15	TRBJ1-2	CATSREARGGYGYTF	TGTGCCACCAGCAGAGAGGCGCGGGGCGGCTATGGCTACACCTTC
.	TRBD1	TRBV19	TRBJ1-2	CASSPATSGGYGYTF	TGTGCCAGTAGTCCCGCGACTTCAGGGGGCTATGGCTACACCTTC
.	TRBD1	TRBV2	TRBJ1-1	CASSAGQGWAFF	TGTGCCAGCAGTGCGGGACAGGGGTGGGCTTTCTTT
.	.	TRBV5-6	TRBJ1-5	CASSLGQPNQPQHF	TGTGCCAGCAGCTTGGGCCAGCCTAATCAGCCCCAGCATTTT
.	TRBD2	TRBV2	TRBJ2-3	CASNQRGLGDTQYF	TGTGCCAGCAATCAGCGGGGGCTGGGAGATACGCAGTATTTT
.	.	TRBV7-2	TRBJ1-5	CASSSAGRTNQPQHF	TGTGCCAGCAGCTCCGCAGGACGGACTAATCAGCCCCAGCATTTT
.	.	TRBV3-1/TRBV3-2	TRBJ1-6	CASSLRYAPLHF	TGTGCCAGCAGCCTACGGTACGCACCCCTCCACTTT
once	TRBD1	TRBV2	TRBJ1-2	CASRRSGTATYGYTF	TGTGCCAGCAGGAGGAGCGGGACAGCAACCTATGGCTACACCTTC
few	.	TRBV15	TRBJ1-5	CATSRAGGRGQPQHF	TGTGCCACCAGCAGAGCTGGGGGCCGGGGTCAGCCCCAGCATTTT
few	.	TRBV3-1/TRBV3-2	TRBJ1-5	CASSRTQGSHQPQHF	TGTGCCAGCAGCCGGACTCAGGGCTCGCATCAGCCCCAGCATTTT
few	TRBD1	TRBV11-2	TRBJ1-1	CASSLGLGGQGNTEAFF	TGTGCCAGCAGCTTAGGATTAGGCGGACAGGGGAACACTGAAGCTTTCTTT